This TCR beta chain was profiled in a study of blood T cell repertoires in COVID-19. Background on the study: Researchers got acute and convalescent COVID-19 samples from the United States, Italy and Spain. T cells, B-cell-depleted T cells, or PBMCs provided the cDNA or gDNA that served as material.

Sequencing used immunoSEQ multiplex PCR; TCRdb keeps in-frame clones, though not all of them. The sample shows about 86,000 clones, approximately 80% of them seen only once. In germline, CDR1 is LGHNT, CDR2 FRNRAP. Trimming cost V 1 base and J 3 bases, with 16 bases left between them. The CDR3 is 16 residues long. The sample was peripheral blood. The chain recombines TRBV12-5 with TRBJ2-7; possibly TRBD1 for D (6 bases). The TCR comes from a man between 65 and 80 years old with acute or convalescent COVID-19. The DNA of the CDR3 is TGTGCTAGTGGTTTGGAATCCCGGACAGCTGACTACGAGCAGTACGTC. Translation: CASGLESRTADYEQYV.